The 13 T cell receptor beta chains below all came from one sample that was sequenced in a study of shared clonotypes between healthy human individuals. The table came from immunoSEQ multiplex PCR; TCRdb's copy has only in-frame clones and leaves some out. The sample includes 2 million to 3 million clones, 93% of them seen just once. What was sequenced was naive CD4+ T cells from PBMCs. Subset: CD45RA+ positively selected. The receptor set was obtained from a man aged 18 to 30 in good health. Some clones in this sample may be carry-over from other donors' samples.

This chain links TRBV4-3 with TRBJ2-7, with TRBD2 as a possible D gene (6 bases). The J call may be wrong; the DNA end is better matched by TRBJ2-1. Germline V gene sequence: CDR1 LGHNA, CDR2 YSLEER. CDR3 length: 14 amino acids. In DNA form, the CDR3 reads TGCGCCAGCAGCCAACTACCGGGGAGGCTCGAGCAGTTCTTC. It is translated as CASSQLPGRLEQFF.

The chain links TRBV5-1 to TRBJ1-3; D remains ambiguous. Germline lookup yields CDR1 SGHRS and CDR2 YFSETQ. The V gene lost 5 bases and the J gene lost 3 bases, with 12 bases spanning the gap. The CDR3 extends over 14 amino acids. CDR3: CASRVASGGNTIYF. In DNA, the CDR3 is TGCGCCAGCAGGGTCGCCTCGGGTGGAAACACCATATATTTT.

CDR3 region: CAWSVRTGNQPQHF. DNA of the CDR3: TGTGCCTGGAGTGTGAGGACAGGAAATCAGCCCCAGCATTTT. The V gene is TRBV30, the J gene TRBJ1-5, with 7 bases aligning to TRBD1. The V segment lost 0 bases and the J segment 4 bases; nucleotides outside the gene matches: 3. This CDR3 comprises 14 residues. Germline CDR1 reads GTSNPN; CDR2 reads SVGIG (reference sequence).

This clone appeared a single time. Different DNA sequences within this sample yield the same CDR3. The chain joins TRBV5-4 to TRBJ2-7, with D tentatively TRBD1 or TRBD2 (5 bases each). Germline CDR1 and CDR2: SGHNT and YYREEE (reference sequence). This CDR3 region has 14 residues. V was cut by 2 bases and J by 2 bases, with 11 bases left in between. CDR3 sequence reads: CASSFRGPTYEQYF. CDR3 DNA: TGTGCCAGCAGCTTTAGGGGACCGACCTACGAGCAGTACTTC.

The chain joins TRBV2 to TRBJ1-2; 9 bases are shared with TRBD1. The CDR3 has 14 amino acids. Germline lookup yields CDR1 SNHLY and CDR2 FYNNEI. After removal of 5 bases from V and 3 bases from J, the junction contained 4 bases not matched to a gene. CDR3 coding DNA: TGTGCCAGCAGTACGGACAGGGGAGACTATGGCTACACCTTC. This encodes CASSTDRGDYGYTF.

The chain links TRBV6-5 to TRBJ2-7; TRBD2 matches 9 bases. Per germline, CDR1 MNHEY and CDR2 SVGAGI. This CDR3 is built from 15 residues. The V gene end was trimmed by 4 bases and the J gene end by 7 bases; junction bases not matched to a gene: 11. For the CDR3, the DNA is TGTGCCAGCAGTTCCCCCGCGGGAGGGCCTCGGGAGCAGTACTTC. Translating it yields CASSSPAGGPREQYF.

The V call is TRBV9, the J call TRBJ2-7; D possibly corresponds to TRBD1 (6 bases). This CDR3 comprises 16 residues. Between the trimmed V and J ends, which lost 7 bases and 1 base, there was a span of 21 bases. Germline CDR1 reads SGDLS; CDR2 reads YYNGEE. The CDR3 is CASSSSGGHRSYEQYF. In DNA form, the CDR3 reads TGTGCCAGCTCAAGCTCTGGGGGACACAGGTCCTACGAGCAGTACTTC.

This sequence joins TRBV6-6 and TRBJ1-5; TRBD1 aligns across 7 bases. The V segment lost 4 bases and the J segment 10 bases; nucleotides outside the gene matches: 13. Looked up from germline, CDR1 is MNHNY and CDR2 is SVGAGI (reference sequence). CDR3 length: 15 amino acids. The CDR3 is CASSSQSGGQLPQHF. The CDR3 bases are TGTGCCAGCAGTTCCCAATCAGGGGGGCAGCTACCCCAGCATTTT.

The chain joins TRBV7-9 to TRBJ2-5, with 9 bases fitting TRBD1. The J call may be faulty, since TRBJ2-7 better matches the DNA end. CDR1 is SEHNR, CDR2 FQNEAQ, per germline (reference sequence). The CDR3 is 16 amino acids. CDR3 nucleotides: TGTGCCAGCAGCTTAATTCCGGGACAGGGAGCTGGCGAGCAGTACTTC. It is translated as CASSLIPGQGAGEQYF.

V and J are TRBV19 and TRBJ1-1, with D perhaps TRBD1 (5 bases). From germline, CDR1 is LNHDA and CDR2 SQIVND (reference sequence). The CDR3 length is 16 residues. The V end lost 2 bases, the J end lost 1 base, and 14 bases lay between the germline ends. The CDR3 is CASSIMGDRANTEAFF. DNA of the CDR3: TGTGCCAGTAGTATAATGGGTGACAGAGCGAACACTGAAGCTTTCTTT.

The rearrangement joins TRBV5-4 to TRBJ1-3; unclear D gene. V was trimmed by 4 bases and J by 0 bases, leaving 14 bases between them. CDR1 and CDR2 (germline): SGHNT, YYREEE (reference sequence). The CDR3 runs to 16 residues. Here the CDR3 DNA reads TGTGCCAGCAGCCCTCCCGGCACAGACTCTGGAAACACCATATATTTT. It yields the protein CASSPPGTDSGNTIYF.

This chain uses TRBV11-2 with TRBJ2-7, with 13 bases lining up with TRBD2. CDR1 and CDR2 from the germline V gene are SGHAT and FQNNGV. CDR3 size: 15 residues. Trimming took 5 bases from V and 3 from J; bases not matched to a gene: 4. DNA of the CDR3: TGTGCCAGCAGCGAGGGACTAGCGGGGAACTACGAGCAGTACTTC. The encoded protein is CASSEGLAGNYEQYF.

This rearrangement joins TRBV5-1 to TRBJ1-1, with D maybe TRBD1 (6 bases). The germline V gene has CDR1 SGHRS and CDR2 YFSETQ. V lost 0 bases and J 0 bases, leaving 12 bases between the germline ends. This CDR3 contains 16 residues. As DNA, the CDR3 is TGCGCCAGCAGCTTGGATGCTAACAGGGTGAACACTGAAGCTTTCTTT. Its translation: CASSLDANRVNTEAFF.